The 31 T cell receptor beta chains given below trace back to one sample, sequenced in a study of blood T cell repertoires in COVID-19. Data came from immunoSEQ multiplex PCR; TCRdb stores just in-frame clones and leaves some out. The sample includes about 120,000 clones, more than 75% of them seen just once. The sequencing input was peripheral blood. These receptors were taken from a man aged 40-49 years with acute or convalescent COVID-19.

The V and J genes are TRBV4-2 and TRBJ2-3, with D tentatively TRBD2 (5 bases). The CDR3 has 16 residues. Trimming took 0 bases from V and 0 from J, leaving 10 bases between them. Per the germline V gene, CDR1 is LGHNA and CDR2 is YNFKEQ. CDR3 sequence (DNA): TGTGCCAGCAGCCAAGAAGGCTGGAGGAGCACAGATACGCAGTATTTT. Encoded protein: CASSQEGWRSTDTQYF.

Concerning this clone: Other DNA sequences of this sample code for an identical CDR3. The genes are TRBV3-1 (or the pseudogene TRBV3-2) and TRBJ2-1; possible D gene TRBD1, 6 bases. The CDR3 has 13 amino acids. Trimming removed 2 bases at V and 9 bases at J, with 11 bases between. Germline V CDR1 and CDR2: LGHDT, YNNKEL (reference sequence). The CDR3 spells CASSQPLGGEQFF. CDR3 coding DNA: TGTGCCAGCAGCCAACCTCTAGGGGGTGAGCAGTTCTTC.

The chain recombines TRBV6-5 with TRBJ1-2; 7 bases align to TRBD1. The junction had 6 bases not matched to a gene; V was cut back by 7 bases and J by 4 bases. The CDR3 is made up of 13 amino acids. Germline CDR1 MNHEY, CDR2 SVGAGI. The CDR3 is CASTLQGPYGYTF. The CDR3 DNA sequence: TGTGCCAGCACCCTACAGGGGCCCTATGGCTACACCTTC.

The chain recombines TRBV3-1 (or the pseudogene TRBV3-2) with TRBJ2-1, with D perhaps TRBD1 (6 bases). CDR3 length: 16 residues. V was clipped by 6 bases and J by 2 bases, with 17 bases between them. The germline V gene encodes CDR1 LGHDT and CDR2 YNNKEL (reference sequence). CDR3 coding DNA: TGTGCCAGCAGATCAGGGGCGCCTCGGGCCTACAATGAGCAGTTCTTC. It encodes CASRSGAPRAYNEQFF.

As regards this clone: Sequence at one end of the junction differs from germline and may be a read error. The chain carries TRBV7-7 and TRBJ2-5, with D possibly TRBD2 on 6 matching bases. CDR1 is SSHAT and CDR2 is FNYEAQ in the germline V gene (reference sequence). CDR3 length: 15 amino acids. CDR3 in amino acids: CASSLGDLGRETQYF. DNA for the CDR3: TGTGCTAGCAGCTTAGGTGACCTAGGGAGGGAGACCCAGTACTTC. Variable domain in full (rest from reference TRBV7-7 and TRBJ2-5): GAGVSQSPRYKVTKRGQDVTLRCDPISSHATLYWYQQALGQGPEFLTYFNYEAQPDKSGLPSDRFSAERPEGSISTLTIQRTEQRDSAMYRCASSLGDLGRETQYFGPGTRLLVL.

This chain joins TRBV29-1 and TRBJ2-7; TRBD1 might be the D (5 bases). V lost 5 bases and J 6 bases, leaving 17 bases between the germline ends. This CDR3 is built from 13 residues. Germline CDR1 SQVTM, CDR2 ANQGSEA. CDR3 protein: CSVFVSGQGEQYF. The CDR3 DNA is TGCAGCGTTTTCGTATCCGGCCAGGGCGAGCAGTACTTC.

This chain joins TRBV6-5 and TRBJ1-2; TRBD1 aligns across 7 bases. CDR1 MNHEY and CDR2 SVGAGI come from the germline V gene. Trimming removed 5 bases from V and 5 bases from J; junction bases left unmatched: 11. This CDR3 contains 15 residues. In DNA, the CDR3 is TGTGCCAGCAGTACACCAGGGGGAGGCATGTATGGCTACACCTTC. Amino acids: CASSTPGGGMYGYTF.

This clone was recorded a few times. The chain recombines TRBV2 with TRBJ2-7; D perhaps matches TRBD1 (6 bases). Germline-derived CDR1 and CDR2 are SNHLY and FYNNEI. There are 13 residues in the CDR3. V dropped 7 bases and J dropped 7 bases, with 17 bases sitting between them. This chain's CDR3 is CASKDSVRGEQYF. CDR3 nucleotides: TGTGCCAGCAAGGACAGCGTTAGGGGGGAGCAGTACTTC.

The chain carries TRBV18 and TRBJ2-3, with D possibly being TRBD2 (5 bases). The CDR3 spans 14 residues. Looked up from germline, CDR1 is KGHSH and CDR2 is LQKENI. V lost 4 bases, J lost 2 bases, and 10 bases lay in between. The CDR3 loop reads CASSLLENTDTQYF. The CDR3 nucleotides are TGTGCCAGCTCACTACTAGAAAACACAGATACGCAGTATTTT.

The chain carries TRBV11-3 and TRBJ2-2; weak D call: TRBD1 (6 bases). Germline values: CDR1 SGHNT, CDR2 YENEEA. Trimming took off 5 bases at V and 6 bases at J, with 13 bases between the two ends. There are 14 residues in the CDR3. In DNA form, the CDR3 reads TGTGCCAGCAGCCAGGGGCCCGCGTCCGGGGAGCTGTTTTTT. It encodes CASSQGPASGELFF.

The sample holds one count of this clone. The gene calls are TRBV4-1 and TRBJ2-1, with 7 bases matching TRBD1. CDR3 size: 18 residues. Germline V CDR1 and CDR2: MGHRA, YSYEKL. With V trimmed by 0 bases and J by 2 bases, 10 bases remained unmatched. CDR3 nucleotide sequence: TGCGCCAGCAGCCAAGATGGCCCAGGGGGAGCGACCTACAATGAGCAGTTCTTC. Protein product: CASSQDGPGGATYNEQFF.

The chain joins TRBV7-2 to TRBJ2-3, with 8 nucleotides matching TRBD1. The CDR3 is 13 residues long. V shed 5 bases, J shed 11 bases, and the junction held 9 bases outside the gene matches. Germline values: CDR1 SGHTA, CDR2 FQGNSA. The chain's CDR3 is CASSPELDREQYF. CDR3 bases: TGTGCCAGCAGCCCCGAGTTGGACAGGGAGCAGTATTTT.

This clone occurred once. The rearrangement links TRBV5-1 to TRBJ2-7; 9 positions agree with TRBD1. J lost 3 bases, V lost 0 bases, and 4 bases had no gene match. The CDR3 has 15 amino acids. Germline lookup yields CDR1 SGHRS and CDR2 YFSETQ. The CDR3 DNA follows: TGCGCCAGCAGCTTGGAGCCGGGACAGGGCTACGAGCAGTACTTC. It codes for CASSLEPGQGYEQYF.

CDR3 nucleotides: TGTGCCAGCAGTTATAACAGGAACACTGAAGCTTTCTTT. Translated: CASSYNRNTEAFF. V is TRBV28 and J is TRBJ1-1; D uncertain. The CDR3 spans 13 residues. The germline gives CDR1 MDHEN, CDR2 SYDVKM. V lost 4 bases to trimming and J lost 1 base, with 7 bases between them.

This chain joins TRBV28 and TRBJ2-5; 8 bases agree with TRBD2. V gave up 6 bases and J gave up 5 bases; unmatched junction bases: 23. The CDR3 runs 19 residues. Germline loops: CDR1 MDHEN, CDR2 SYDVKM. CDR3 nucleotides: TGTGCCAGCAGCGCCCCCACAGGGAGTCTTGGGACTAGGATGGAGACCCAGTACTTC. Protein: CASSAPTGSLGTRMETQYF.

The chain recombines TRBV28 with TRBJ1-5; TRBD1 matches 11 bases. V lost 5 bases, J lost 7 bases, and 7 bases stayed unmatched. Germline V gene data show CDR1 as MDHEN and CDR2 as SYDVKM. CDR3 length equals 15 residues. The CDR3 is CASSTQGQGVQPQHF. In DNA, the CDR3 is TGTGCCAGCAGTACGCAGGGACAGGGGGTGCAGCCCCAGCATTTT.

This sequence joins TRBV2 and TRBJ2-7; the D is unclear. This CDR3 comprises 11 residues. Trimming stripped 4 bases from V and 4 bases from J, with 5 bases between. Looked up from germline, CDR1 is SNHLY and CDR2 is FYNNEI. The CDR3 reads CASSGEYEQYF. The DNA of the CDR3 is TGTGCCAGCAGTGGCGAGTACGAGCAGTACTTC.

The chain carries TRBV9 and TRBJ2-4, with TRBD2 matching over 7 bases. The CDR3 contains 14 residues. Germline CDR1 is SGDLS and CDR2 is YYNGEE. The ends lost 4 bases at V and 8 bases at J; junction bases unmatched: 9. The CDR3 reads CASSPGGGPDIQYF. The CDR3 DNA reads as TGTGCCAGCAGCCCCGGGGGAGGGCCTGACATTCAGTACTTC.

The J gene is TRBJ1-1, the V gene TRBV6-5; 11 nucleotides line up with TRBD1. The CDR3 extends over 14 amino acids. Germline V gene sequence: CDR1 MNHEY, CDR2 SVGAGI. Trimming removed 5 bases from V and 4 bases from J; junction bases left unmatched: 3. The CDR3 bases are TGTGCCAGCAGTACGGACAGGGGGCTCACTGAAGCTTTCTTT. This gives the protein CASSTDRGLTEAFF.

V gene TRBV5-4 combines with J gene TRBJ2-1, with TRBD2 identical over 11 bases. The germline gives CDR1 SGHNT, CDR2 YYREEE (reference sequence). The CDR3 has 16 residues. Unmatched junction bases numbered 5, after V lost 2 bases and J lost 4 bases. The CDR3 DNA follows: TGTGCCAGCAGCTTAGGACTAGCGGGTACATACAATGAGCAGTTCTTC. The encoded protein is CASSLGLAGTYNEQFF.

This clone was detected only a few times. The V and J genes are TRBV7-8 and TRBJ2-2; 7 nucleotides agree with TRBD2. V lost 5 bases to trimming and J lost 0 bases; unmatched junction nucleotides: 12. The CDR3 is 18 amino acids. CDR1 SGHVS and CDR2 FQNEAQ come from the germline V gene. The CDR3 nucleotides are TGTGCCAGCAGCCCAGCCCGGCGGGGGATCTCGAACACCGGGGAGCTGTTTTTT. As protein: CASSPARRGISNTGELFF.

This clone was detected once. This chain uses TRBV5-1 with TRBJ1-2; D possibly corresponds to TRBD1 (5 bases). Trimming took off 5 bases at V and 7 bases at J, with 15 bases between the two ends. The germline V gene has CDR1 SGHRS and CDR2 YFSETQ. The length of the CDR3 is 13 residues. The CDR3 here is CASRGGQQSGYTF. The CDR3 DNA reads TGCGCCAGCAGGGGGGGTCAACAGAGTGGCTACACCTTC.

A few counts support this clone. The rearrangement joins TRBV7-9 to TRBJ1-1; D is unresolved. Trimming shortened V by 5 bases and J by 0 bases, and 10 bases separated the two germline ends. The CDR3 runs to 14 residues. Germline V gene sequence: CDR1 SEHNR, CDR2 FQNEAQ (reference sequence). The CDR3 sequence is CASSRGLLNTEAFF. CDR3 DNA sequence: TGTGCCAGCAGCCGAGGTCTCTTGAACACTGAAGCTTTCTTT.

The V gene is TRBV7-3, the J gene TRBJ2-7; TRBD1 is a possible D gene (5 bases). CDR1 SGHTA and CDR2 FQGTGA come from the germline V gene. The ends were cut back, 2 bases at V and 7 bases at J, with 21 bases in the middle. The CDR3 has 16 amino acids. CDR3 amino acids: CASSLGRVLEAWEQYF. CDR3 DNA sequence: TGTGCCAGCAGCTTAGGCAGGGTTTTAGAGGCGTGGGAGCAGTACTTC.

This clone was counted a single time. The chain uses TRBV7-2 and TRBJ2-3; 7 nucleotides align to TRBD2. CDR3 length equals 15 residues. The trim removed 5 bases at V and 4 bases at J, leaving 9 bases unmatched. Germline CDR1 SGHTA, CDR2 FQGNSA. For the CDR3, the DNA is TGTGCCAGCAGCCTCCGGACTAGGAGCGCAGATACGCAGTATTTT. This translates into CASSLRTRSADTQYF.

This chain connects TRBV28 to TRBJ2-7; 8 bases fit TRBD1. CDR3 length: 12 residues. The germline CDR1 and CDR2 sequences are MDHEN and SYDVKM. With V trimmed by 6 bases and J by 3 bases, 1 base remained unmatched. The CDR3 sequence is CASRDRVYEQYF. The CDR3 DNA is TGTGCCAGCAGGGACAGGGTCTACGAGCAGTACTTC.

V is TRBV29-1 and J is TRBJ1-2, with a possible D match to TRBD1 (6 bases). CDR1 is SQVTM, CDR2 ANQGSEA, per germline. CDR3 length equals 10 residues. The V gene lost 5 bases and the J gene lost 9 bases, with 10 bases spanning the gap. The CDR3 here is CSVNTGSYTF. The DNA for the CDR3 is TGCAGCGTTAACACAGGGAGCTACACCTTC. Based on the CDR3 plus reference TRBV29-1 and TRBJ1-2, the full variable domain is SAVISQKPSRDICQRGTSLTIQCQVDSQVTMMFWYRQQPGQSLTLIATANQGSEATYESGFVIDKFPISRPNLTFSTLTVSNMSPEDSSIYLCSVNTGSYTFGSGTRLTVV.

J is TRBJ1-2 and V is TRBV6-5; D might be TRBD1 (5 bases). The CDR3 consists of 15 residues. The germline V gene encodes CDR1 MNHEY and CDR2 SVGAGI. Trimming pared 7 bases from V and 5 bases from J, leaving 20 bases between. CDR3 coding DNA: TGTGCCAGCATCACGCCAGTGGGGCAGCTTTATGGCTACACCTTC. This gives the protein CASITPVGQLYGYTF.

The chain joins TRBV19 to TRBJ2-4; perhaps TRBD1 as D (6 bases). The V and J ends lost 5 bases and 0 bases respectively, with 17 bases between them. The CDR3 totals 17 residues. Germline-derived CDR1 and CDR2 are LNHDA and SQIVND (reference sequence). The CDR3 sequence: CASSSGTPPLAKNIQYF. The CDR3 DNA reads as TGTGCCAGTAGTTCCGGGACACCGCCTCTAGCCAAAAACATTCAGTACTTC.

The CDR3 protein is CASSLSPGLAKNIQYF. In DNA, the CDR3 is TGTGCCAGCAGCTTAAGCCCTGGGCTAGCCAAAAACATTCAGTACTTC. The chain links TRBV13 to TRBJ2-4; D gene unclear. The germline V gene encodes CDR1 PRHDT and CDR2 FYEKMQ (reference sequence). This CDR3 has 16 amino acids. V dropped 2 bases and J dropped 0 bases, with 11 bases sitting between them.

The CDR3 here is CATRAPNTGELFF. The DNA for the CDR3 is TGTGCCACCAGGGCCCCGAACACCGGGGAGCTGTTTTTT. This chain joins TRBV6-4 and TRBJ2-2; D possibly corresponds to TRBD1 (5 bases). CDR1 MRHNA and CDR2 SNTAGT come from the germline V gene. V lost 10 bases to trimming and J lost 0 bases, with 9 bases between them. This CDR3 has 13 amino acids.